This section outlines one T cell receptor (beta chain) sequence together with its context. Its antigen is not known. Donors counted as nominally healthy when sampled, yet unrecorded immune exposures were likely. The data derive from a study of cytomegalovirus exposure and HLA in healthy donors. Study conclusions and caveats: There were some public TCRs occurring in many donors, but most TCR sequences were rare. In a later analysis, at a false discovery rate of 0.05, roughly 18,000 TCR beta sequences were associated with HLA alleles. In an earlier analysis, about 87% or about 30%: the productive usage of most TCR beta V segments.

Primers: 60 Vbeta forward and 13 Jbeta reverse. The protocol was immunoSEQ multiplex PCR, while the TCRdb copy is restricted to in-frame clones and leaves out a portion. The sample lists roughly 110,000 clones, 55% to 85% occurring once. This TCR was sampled from a man aged 25-40 years in good health and CMV-seronegative. Material for sequencing was PBMCs.

CDR3 DNA: TGCGCCAGCAGCCAAGGCCCTTCACTAGCACCCGATACGCAGTATTTT. Translating gives CASSQGPSLAPDTQYF. The chain carries TRBV4-1 and TRBJ2-3; a weak D match, TRBD2 (6 bases). The germline V gene has CDR1 MGHRA and CDR2 YSYEKL. CDR3 length equals 16 residues. Trimming took off 1 base at V and 6 bases at J, with 17 bases between the two ends.